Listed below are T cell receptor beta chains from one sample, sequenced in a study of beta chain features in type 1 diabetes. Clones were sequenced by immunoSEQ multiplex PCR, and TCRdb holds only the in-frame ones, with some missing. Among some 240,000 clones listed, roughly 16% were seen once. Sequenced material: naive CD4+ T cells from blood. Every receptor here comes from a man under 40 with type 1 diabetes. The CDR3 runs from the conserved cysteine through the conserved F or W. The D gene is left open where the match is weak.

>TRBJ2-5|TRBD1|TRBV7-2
CASSPPDRGTQETQYF
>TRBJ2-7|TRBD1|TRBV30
CAWRDRQGISYEQYF
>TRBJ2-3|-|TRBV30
CAWSIRGTQYF
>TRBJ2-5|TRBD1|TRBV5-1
CASSNRGETQYF
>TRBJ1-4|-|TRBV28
CASKGATNEKLFF
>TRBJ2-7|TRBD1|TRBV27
CASRQQGVEGEQYF
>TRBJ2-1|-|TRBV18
CASSPFEGIGNEQFF
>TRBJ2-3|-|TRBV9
CASSPNTDTQYF
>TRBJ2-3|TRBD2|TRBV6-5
CASSPRGLAGDTQYF
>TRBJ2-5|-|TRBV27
CASSRSRALGWETQYF
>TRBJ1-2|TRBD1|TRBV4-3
CASSQVTGGSYGYTF
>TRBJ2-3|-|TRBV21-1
CAHPPEDRASTDTQYF
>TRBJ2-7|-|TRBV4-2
CASSQEGNEQYF
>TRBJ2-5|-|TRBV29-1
CSVSWPQETQYF
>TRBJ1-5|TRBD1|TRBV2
CASSLTGEGQPQHF
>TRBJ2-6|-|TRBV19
CASNSVSGANVLTF
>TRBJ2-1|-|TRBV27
CASSSLRGGNNEQFF
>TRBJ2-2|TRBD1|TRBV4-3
CASSQRTGWRPGELFF
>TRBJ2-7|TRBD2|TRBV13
CASSLGTSGSYEQYF
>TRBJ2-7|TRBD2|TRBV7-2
CASSASRLAASYEQYF
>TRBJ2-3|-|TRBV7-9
CASSLSADTQYF
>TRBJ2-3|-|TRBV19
CASSTQRSQYF
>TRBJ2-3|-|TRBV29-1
CSGARDYTDTQYF
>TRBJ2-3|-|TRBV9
CASSALRDTQYF
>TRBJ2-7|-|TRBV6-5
CASSYSKDLYEQYF
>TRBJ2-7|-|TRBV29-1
CSVGDTAKYEQYF
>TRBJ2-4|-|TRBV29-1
CSVEDSVQYF
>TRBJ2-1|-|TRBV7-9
CASSLGSLSSYNEQFF
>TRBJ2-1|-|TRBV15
CATSRAGSYNEQFF
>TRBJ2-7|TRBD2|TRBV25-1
CASSESHGTSGGYEQYF
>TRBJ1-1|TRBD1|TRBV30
CAWHNRGRTEAFF
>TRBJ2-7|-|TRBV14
CASSQKYEQYF
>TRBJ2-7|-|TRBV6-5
CASSRERNYEQYF
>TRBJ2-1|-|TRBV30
CAWRAGSYNEQFF
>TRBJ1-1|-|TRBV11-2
CASRYLGGRTEAFF
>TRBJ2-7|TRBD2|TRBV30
CAWEPGLAGGPGEQYF
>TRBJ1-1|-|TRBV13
CASSLVTWGNTEAFF
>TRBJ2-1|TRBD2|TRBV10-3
CAIGTSGRTSYNEQFF
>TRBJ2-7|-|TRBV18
CASSPNGRGPGEQYF
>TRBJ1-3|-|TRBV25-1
CASSGRTDHSGNTIYF
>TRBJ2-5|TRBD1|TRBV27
CASSPGQGRETQYF
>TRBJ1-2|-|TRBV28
CASSPPAFGYTF
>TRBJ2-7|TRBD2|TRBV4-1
CASSSSGRAYEQYF
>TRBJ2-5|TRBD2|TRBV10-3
CAISPGGGTETQYF
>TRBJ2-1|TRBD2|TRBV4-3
CASSQDSTGTSGNWEQFF
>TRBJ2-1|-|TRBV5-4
CASSVAVGTGREQFF
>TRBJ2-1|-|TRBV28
CASIRVLAHNEQFF
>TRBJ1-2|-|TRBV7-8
CASSLQGSYGYTF
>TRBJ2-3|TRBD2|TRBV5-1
CASSPIAGEDTQYF
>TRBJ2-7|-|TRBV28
CASSLRQFYEQYF
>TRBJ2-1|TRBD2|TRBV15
CATSRALAGSYNEQFF
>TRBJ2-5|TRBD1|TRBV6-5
CASHSGGAAQETQYF
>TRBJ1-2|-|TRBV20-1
CSASYGYTF
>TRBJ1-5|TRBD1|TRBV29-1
CSVLGAWTGEGNQPQHF
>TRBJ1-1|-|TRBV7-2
CASSDRNTEAFF
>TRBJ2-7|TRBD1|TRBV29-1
CSVDKGQFLGEQYF
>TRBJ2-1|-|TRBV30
CAWSGGRAPGGPNEQFF
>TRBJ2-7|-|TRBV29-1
CSVGRRGGYEQYF
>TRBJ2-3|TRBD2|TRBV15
CATSSGLAGASQYF